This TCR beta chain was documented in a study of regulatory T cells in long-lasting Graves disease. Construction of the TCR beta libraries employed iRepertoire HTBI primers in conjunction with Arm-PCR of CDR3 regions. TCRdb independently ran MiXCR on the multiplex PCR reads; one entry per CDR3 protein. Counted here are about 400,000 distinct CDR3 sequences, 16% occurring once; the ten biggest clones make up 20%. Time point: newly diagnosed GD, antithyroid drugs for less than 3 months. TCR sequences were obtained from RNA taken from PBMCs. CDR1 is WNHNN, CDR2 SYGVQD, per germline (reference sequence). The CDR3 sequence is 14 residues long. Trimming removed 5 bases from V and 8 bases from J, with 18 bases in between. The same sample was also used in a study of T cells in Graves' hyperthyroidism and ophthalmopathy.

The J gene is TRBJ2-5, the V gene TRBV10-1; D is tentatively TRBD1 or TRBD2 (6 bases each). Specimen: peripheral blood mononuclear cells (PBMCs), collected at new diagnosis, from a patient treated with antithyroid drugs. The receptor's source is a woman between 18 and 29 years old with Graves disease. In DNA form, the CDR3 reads TGCGCCAGCAGTCCGGGGGCCTCCCGGAACACCCAGTACTTC. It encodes CASSPGASRNTQYF.